The next 3 T cell receptor beta chains were all read from a single sample in a study of early T cells in non-severe SARS-CoV-2 infection. TCRdb redid the calling of the 5' RACE reads with MiXCR, one entry per CDR3 protein. Of around 93,000 distinct CDR3 sequences in the sample, roughly 12% were seen once. The sequencing here drew on whole blood, taken at baseline. These receptors all stem from an adult who was a healthcare worker with PCR-confirmed SARS-CoV-2 infection or an uninfected control (not recorded which).

There are a few counts of this clonotype. J is TRBJ2-7 and V is TRBV21-1; the table assigns TRBD1, which was not confirmed against the DNA. TRBV21-1 is annotated as a pseudogene. The CDR3 has 17 amino acids. The chain's CDR3 is CASSKLESTGLSYEQYF. CDR3 sequence (DNA): TGTGCCAGCAGCAAATTGGAGTCGACAGGCCTTTCCTACGAGCAGTACTTC.

V and J are TRBV19 and TRBJ1-2; 7 bases line up with TRBD1. Trimming took 9 bases from V and 8 from J; bases not matched to a gene: 18. Germline CDR1 is LNHDA and CDR2 is SQIVND (reference sequence). The CDR3 consists of 15 residues. The CDR3 DNA reads TGTGCCAGCAAACCAACCAACCGGAACAGGGGCGGCTACACCTTC. This sequence encodes CASKPTNRNRGGYTF.

This clonotype was seen many times. In DNA, the CDR3 is TGTGCCAGCAGCTTAGGTGGGGTCCTGAACACTGAAGCTTTCTTT. Translation gives CASSLGGVLNTEAFF. The chain has TRBV7-6 and TRBJ1-1; D gene unclear. V was trimmed by 1 base and J by 0 bases, leaving 9 bases between them. This CDR3 has 15 amino acids. From germline, CDR1 is SGHVS and CDR2 FNYEAQ.